Listed here is a single TCR beta chain. This clone's antigen is unknown. One base away there is no much larger clone; base qualities are not given. The library was generated by PCR. DNA from cultured CD4+ T cells underwent TCR sequencing with the Oncomine TCR Beta short-read assay at the Johns Hopkins FTIC core. The QIAamp micro DNA kit was used to extract genomic DNA from the cultured CD4+ T cells. Oncomine TCR Beta libraries from cultured CD4+ T cells were pooled with unique dual indexes and sequenced on an Illumina iSeq 100. Under the source paper's analysis protocol: Non-productive sequences were removed, and CDR3s not starting with C, not ending with F or W, or shorter than 7 amino acids were discarded. The MANAFEST web application was used to identify antigen-specific clonotypes by comparing peptide-stimulated wells against reference wells and other culture wells. To be called positive, a clone needed an FDR below 0.05, an odds ratio above 5, and a productive frequency above 0.1% in at least two of three replicate wells. A clonotype counted as cross-reactive if it showed significant expansion both in the SARS-CoV-2 spike wells and in at least one common cold coronavirus spike condition. Levenshtein distances (stringdist) and unrooted phylogenetic trees (ape) in R version 3.6.1 were used to assess CDR3 homology. TCRdb's own reprocessing of the public reads used fastp at Q25 and MiXCR and kept productive beta chains. A single entry per CDR3 protein holds the most common genes and DNA from its merged rows. The V and J calls and clone size come from TCRdb's table, not from the authors' own analysis. The sample table shows roughly 15,000 distinct CDR3 sequences, and roughly 41% are seen once. Of the sample, around 18% falls within the top ten clones.

These data belong to a study of vaccination and CD4 T cells after COVID-19 (dated by TCRdb to 2021 to 2024). Concerning the study at large: The convalescent cohort comprised six males and four females, including two Hispanic individuals, seven Caucasians, two Asians and one multiracial person. Each participant got two doses of either the Pfizer-BioNTech BNT162b2 vaccine (n=8) or the Moderna mRNA-1273 vaccine (n=2). Post-COVID blood samples were collected from convalescent patients a median of approximately 100 days after diagnosis, with a range of roughly 30 to 161 days. Post-vaccine blood samples were collected a median of 72 days after the second vaccine dose, ranging from about 12 to 241 days. Overlapping spike peptide pools from SARS-CoV-2 and from the common cold coronaviruses HCoV-NL63, HCoV-OC43 and HCoV-229E were used as culture stimuli. As controls, cultures received a CEFX viral epitope pool (the positive control), an HIV-1 Nef peptide pool (the negative control), or no peptide at all. In 10 COVID-19 convalescent patients and several infection-naive healthy vaccine recipients, the spike-specific CD4+ TCR repertoire before mRNA vaccination was compared with the repertoire after mRNA vaccination.

The meaning of the sample's treatment or condition label: approximately nine-day PBMC culture with coronavirus spike peptide pools or control peptides (ViraFEST assay). To expand antigen-specific T cells with peptide pools and then pick out the expanded clonotypes through TCR sequencing, the study relied on the ViraFEST assay. Healthy vaccine recipients had no prior SARS-CoV-2 infection, confirmed by negative nucleocapsid antibody tests before and after vaccination. Each well held around 2 million PBMCs cultured in IMDM containing approximately 5% human AB serum and approximately 9.6 IU/ml IL-2, with 9 to 10 ug/ml peptide pools added. Half of the culture medium was replaced with fresh IL-2-containing medium on days 3 and 7. CD4+ T cells were isolated after less than twelve days of culture through negative selection using the EasySep CD4+ T cell isolation kit. Ficoll-Paque Plus gradient centrifugation was used to isolate PBMCs from whole blood, and the isolated PBMCs were then either used fresh or cryopreserved at -140C. In general, triplicate wells were set up for every culture condition.

The research as a whole found: Among the post-vaccine SARS-CoV-2-reactive clones in convalescent patients, a median roughly 85% showed up only after vaccination, which suggests vaccine-specific priming. Of the vaccine-specific clones found in convalescent patients, nearly all (304 of 307) were mono-reactive for SARS-CoV-2 spike instead of being cross-reactive with common cold coronaviruses. Relatively few convalescent patients were included in the study, and early timepoints after natural infection were not analyzed. An increase in the median number of SARS-CoV-2-reactive clonotypes from more than 20 after infection to roughly 38 after vaccination was observed, but the change was not found to be significant.

V is pared back by 4 bases and J by 12 bases, with 16 bases lying between the germline termini. The CDR3 starts with the cysteine, ends with the phenylalanine, and has 11 residues. Only the CDR3 DNA is retained, 33 bases long and in frame from the first base. The germline V gene (reference sequence) gives CDR1 as GTSNPN and CDR2 as SVGIG. The receptor was isolated from a human donor who received a COVID-19 vaccine. Recombination joined TRBV30 with TRBJ2-7; TRBD2 is a possible D gene, resting on 5 matching bases. The sample here was CD4+ T cells from blood, cultured in vitro, taken before SARS-CoV-2 vaccination. The CDR3 has the sequence CAWTLAGPRYF. The nucleotides read TGTGCCTGGACCCTAGCCGGGCCGAGGTACTTC.